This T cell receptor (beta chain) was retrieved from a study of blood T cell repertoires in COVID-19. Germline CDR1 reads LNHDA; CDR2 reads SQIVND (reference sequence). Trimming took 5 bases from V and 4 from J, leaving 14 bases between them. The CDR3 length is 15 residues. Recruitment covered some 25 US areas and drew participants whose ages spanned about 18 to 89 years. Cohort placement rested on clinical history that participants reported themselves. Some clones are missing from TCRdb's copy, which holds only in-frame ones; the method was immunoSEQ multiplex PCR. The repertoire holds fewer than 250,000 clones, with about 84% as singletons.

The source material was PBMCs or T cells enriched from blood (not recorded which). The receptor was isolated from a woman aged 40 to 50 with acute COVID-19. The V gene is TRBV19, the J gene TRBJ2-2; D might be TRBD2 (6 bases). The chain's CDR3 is CASSVPGLSTGELFF. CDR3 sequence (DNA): TGTGCCAGTAGTGTCCCGGGACTTAGCACCGGGGAGCTGTTTTTT. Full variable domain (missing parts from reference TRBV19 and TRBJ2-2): DGGITQSPKYLFRKEGQNVTLSCEQNLNHDAMYWYRQDPGQGLRLIYYSQIVNDFQKGDIAEGYSVSREKKESFPLTVTSAQKNPTAFYLCASSVPGLSTGELFFGEGSRLTVL.